This is a list of T cell receptor beta chains from one sample in a study of control samples from healthy donors and cancer patients. Profiled with immunoSEQ multiplex PCR; TCRdb holds only in-frame clones, not every one. The table has about 140,000 clones, less than 90% seen once. Sequencing used blood. The origin of the receptors is a woman aged 25 to 39 in good health. Each CDR3 is given with its conserved first and last residue. The size of a clone is reported for some rows only, either as once, few or many, or as a class for expanded clones.

V gene	clone size	J gene	CDR3 protein
TRBV11-1	-	TRBJ2-1	CASRAETEQFF
TRBV29-1	few	TRBJ2-7	CSVEVSGRGNYEQYF
TRBV18	-	TRBJ1-6	CASSSRTGGDSPLHF
TRBV5-1	once	TRBJ1-6	CASSPDRERAPLHF
TRBV5-6	-	TRBJ1-2	CASSLYPEQGARGYTF
TRBV5-6	-	TRBJ1-2	CASSSGGQLYGYTF
TRBV3-1/TRBV3-2	-	TRBJ2-5	CASSQRLAGQETQYF
TRBV30	few	TRBJ1-2	CAWSVGVAIYGYTF
TRBV7-2	-	TRBJ1-2	CASSLTGQGNYGYTF
TRBV7-8	-	TRBJ2-5	CASSLGAGVETQYF
TRBV19	-	TRBJ2-7	CASLRGYEQYF
TRBV3-1/TRBV3-2	few	TRBJ2-2	CASSQQGLSGELFF
TRBV2	-	TRBJ2-7	CASSESPRAGCYF
TRBV28	-	TRBJ1-5	CASRGAGQNQPQHF
TRBV5-1	-	TRBJ1-1	CASSAQPPNTEAFF
TRBV7-2	-	TRBJ2-3	CASSQAAGSTDTQYF
TRBV7-9	-	TRBJ1-2	CASSFGQGIGYTF
TRBV10-3	-	TRBJ1-1	CAIFRDPMNTEAFF
TRBV7-8	-	TRBJ1-2	CASSLARHGPYQGIGYGYTF
TRBV6-5	-	TRBJ2-2	CASSSQGASTGELFF
TRBV3-1/TRBV3-2	once	TRBJ1-5	CASSNTGRLGYNNQPQHF
TRBV9	-	TRBJ2-1	CASTQGGGRWDEQFF
TRBV14	-	TRBJ2-7	CASSQVAGPYEQYF
TRBV7-2	-	TRBJ2-2	CASSLLAGATGELFF
TRBV5-1	-	TRBJ1-2	CASSFGGGEQRGYTF
TRBV2	once	TRBJ2-6	CASSGTGKPGANVLTF
TRBV2	-	TRBJ2-6	CASGGGGHSGANVLTF
TRBV4-2	once	TRBJ1-2	CASSRIQVRKDYGYTF
TRBV7-9	few	TRBJ2-5	CASSLAGNGGVETQYF
TRBV18	once	TRBJ1-4	CASSPQTGNNNEKLFF
TRBV28	-	TRBJ1-2	CASSPPTGAGYTF
TRBV2	-	TRBJ1-2	CASSEGEQGRRYTF
TRBV7-2	-	TRBJ2-3	CASSSWGVDTQYF
TRBV5-4	-	TRBJ2-3	CASSLERRPDTQYF
TRBV9	-	TRBJ1-1	CASSVGATNTEAFF
TRBV28	-	TRBJ1-5	CASSFGTGSRQPQHF
TRBV7-2	-	TRBJ2-5	CASSPGLARETQYF
TRBV20-1	-	TRBJ1-4	CSASWDRGETNEKLFF
TRBV28	-	TRBJ1-3	CASSGAGGNTIYF
TRBV5-1	-	TRBJ2-1	CASSLGGSSYNEQFF
TRBV28	-	TRBJ1-2	CASRTTGGAYGYTF
TRBV19	-	TRBJ2-1	CASSFGRASGRNEQFF
TRBV19	few	TRBJ1-6	CASSTSRDDNSPLHF
TRBV18	-	TRBJ1-5	CASSLGQGAGQPQHF
TRBV5-6	-	TRBJ2-7	CASSRGSNYEQYF
TRBV3-1/TRBV3-2	-	TRBJ2-7	CASSQENFPGESYEQYF
TRBV4-2	-	TRBJ2-1	CASRRAGQNEQFF